What follows describes a single T cell receptor beta chain. The data are from a study of blood T cell repertoires in COVID-19. Study context: Researchers got acute and convalescent COVID-19 samples from the United States, Italy and Spain. PBMCs, B-cell-depleted T cells, or T cells provided the cDNA or gDNA that made up the material.

The germline CDR1 and CDR2 sequences are KGHSH and LQKENI. The V gene end was trimmed by 2 bases and the J gene end by 0 bases; junction bases not matched to a gene: 7. The CDR3 has 18 amino acids. Original analysis: Estimation of nucleated cell counts was performed using reference gene primer amplification. Assay: immunoSEQ multiplex PCR; the TCRdb copy retains only in-frame clones and omits some. Clone size and V and J calls were adopted from that table, with D and trimming inferred from the DNA. Among just over 60,000 clones listed, under 80% were seen once. The material sequenced was peripheral blood. The clonotype comes from a man aged 55 to 70 with acute or convalescent COVID-19. The chain has TRBV18 and TRBJ2-1; 10 bases fit TRBD2. In nucleotides, the CDR3 is TGTGCCAGCTCACCATCAGGGACTAGCGACAGCTCCTACAATGAGCAGTTCTTC. Residues: CASSPSGTSDSSYNEQFF.